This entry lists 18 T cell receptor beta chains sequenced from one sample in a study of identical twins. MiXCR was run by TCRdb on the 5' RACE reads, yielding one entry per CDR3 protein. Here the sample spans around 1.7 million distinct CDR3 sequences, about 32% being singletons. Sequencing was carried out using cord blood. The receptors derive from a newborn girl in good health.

The CDR3 sequence: CASRGLAGASNEQFF. CDR3 bases: TGTGCCAGCAGAGGACTAGCGGGGGCTAGTAATGAGCAGTTCTTC. The chain has TRBV2 and TRBJ2-1; 13 bases map to TRBD2. V trimming: 6 bases; J trimming: 7 bases; junction bases outside the gene matches: 6. Per the germline V gene, CDR1 is SNHLY and CDR2 is FYNNEI. This CDR3 has 15 residues.

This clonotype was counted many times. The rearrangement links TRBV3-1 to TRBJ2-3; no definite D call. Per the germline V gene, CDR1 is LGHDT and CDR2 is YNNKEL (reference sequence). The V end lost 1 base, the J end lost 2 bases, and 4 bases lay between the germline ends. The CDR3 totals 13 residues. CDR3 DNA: TGTGCCAGCAGCCAAGGGAACACAGATACGCAGTATTTT. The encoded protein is CASSQGNTDTQYF.

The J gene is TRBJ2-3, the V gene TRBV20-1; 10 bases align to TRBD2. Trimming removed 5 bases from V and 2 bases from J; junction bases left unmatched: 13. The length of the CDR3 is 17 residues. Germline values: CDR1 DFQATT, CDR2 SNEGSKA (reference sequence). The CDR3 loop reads CSAVLAGVRPSTDTQYF. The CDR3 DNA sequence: TGCAGTGCTGTCCTAGCGGGGGTCCGCCCCTCCACAGATACGCAGTATTTT.

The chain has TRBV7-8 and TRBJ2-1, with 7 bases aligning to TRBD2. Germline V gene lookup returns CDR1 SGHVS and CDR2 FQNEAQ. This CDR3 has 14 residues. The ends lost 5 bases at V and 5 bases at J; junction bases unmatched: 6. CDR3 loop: CASSGSGINNEQFF. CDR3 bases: TGTGCCAGCAGCGGGAGCGGGATAAACAATGAGCAGTTCTTC.

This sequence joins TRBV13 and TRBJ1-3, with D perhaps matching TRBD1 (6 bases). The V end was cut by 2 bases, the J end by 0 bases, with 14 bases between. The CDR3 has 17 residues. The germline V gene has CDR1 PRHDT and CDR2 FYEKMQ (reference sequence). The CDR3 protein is CASSLLTGWDSGNTIYF. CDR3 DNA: TGTGCCAGCAGCTTACTTACAGGGTGGGACTCTGGAAACACCATATATTTT.

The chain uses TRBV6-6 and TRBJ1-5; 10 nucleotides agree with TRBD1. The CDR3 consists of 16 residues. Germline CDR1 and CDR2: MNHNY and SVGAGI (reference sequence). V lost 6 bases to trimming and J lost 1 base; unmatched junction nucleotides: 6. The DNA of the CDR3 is TGTGCCAGCAGCCGTGCGGGACAGGGGAGCAATCAGCCCCAGCATTTT. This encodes CASSRAGQGSNQPQHF.

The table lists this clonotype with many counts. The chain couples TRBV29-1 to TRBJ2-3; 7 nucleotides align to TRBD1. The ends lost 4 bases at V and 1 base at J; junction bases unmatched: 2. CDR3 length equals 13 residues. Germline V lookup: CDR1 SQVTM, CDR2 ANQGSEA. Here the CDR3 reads CSVAGTGTDTQYF. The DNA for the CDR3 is TGCAGCGTTGCCGGGACAGGCACAGATACGCAGTATTTT.

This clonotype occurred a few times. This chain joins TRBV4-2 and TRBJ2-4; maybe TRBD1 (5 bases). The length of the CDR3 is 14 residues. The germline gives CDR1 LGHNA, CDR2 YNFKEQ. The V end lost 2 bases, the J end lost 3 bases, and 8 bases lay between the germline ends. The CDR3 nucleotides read TGTGCCAGCAGCCAAAGTAGGGGCAAAAACATTCAGTACTTC. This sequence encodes CASSQSRGKNIQYF.

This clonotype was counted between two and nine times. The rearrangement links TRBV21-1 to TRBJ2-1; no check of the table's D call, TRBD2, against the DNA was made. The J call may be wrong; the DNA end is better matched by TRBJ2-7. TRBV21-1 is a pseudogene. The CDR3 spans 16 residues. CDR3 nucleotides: TGTGCCAGCAGCCGAAAGGGGACTAACTCCTACAATGAGCAGTACTTC. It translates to CASSRKGTNSYNEQYF.

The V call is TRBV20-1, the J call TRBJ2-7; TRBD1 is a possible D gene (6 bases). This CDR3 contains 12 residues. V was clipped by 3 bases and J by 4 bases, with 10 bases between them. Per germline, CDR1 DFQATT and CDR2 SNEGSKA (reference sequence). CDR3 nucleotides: TGCAGTGCTAGTGACAGGCCTTACGAGCAGTACTTC. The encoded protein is CSASDRPYEQYF.

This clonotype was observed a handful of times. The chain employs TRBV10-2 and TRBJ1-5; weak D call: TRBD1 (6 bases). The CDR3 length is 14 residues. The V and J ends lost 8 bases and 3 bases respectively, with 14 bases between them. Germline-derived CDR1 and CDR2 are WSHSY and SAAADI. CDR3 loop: CASSNRADNQPQHF. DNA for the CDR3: TGCGCCAGCTCGAACAGGGCCGACAATCAGCCCCAGCATTTT.

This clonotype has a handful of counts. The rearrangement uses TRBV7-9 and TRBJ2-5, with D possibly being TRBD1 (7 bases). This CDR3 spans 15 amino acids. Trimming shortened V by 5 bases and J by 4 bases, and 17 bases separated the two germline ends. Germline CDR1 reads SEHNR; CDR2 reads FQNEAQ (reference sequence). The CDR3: CASSGGTVRGETQYF. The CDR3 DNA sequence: TGTGCCAGCAGCGGGGGGACAGTCCGAGGAGAGACCCAGTACTTC.

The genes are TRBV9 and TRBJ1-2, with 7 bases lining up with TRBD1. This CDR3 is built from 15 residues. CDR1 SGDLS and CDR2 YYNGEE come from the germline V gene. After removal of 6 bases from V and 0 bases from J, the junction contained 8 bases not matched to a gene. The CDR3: CASTKDGTANYGYTF. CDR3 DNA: TGTGCCAGCACCAAAGACGGGACAGCTAACTATGGCTACACCTTC.

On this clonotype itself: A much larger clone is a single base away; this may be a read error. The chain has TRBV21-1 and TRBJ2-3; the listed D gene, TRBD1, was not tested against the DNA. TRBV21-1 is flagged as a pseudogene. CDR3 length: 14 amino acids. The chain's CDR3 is CASSPGSSTDMQYF. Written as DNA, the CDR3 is TGTGCCAGCAGCCCAGGGTCTAGCACAGATATGCAGTATTTT.

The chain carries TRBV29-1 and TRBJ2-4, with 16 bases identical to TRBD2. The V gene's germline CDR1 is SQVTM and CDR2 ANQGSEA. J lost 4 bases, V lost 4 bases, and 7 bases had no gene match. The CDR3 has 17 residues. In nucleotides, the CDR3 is TGCAGCGTTGGGAATTGGGGACTAGCGGGGGGGAAAAACATTCAGTACTTC. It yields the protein CSVGNWGLAGGKNIQYF.

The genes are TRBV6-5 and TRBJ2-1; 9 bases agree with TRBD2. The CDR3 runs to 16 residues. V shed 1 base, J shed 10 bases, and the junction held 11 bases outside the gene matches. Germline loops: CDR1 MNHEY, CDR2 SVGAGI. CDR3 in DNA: TGTGCCAGCAGTTACTATCTAGCGGGAACTGTTAGCGAGCAGTTCTTC. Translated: CASSYYLAGTVSEQFF.

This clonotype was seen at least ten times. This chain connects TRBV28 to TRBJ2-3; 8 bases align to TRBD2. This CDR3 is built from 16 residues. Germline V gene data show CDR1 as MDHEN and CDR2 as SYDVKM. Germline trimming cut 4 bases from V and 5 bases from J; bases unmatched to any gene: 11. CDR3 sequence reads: CASSSTAGASRDTQYF. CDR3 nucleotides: TGTGCCAGCAGTTCCACAGCGGGAGCTTCGAGAGATACGCAGTATTTT.

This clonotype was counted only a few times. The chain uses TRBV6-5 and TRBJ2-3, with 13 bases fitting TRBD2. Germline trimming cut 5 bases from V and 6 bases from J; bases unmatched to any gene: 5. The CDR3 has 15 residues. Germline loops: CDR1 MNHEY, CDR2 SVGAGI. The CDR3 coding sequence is TGTGCCAGCAGTACACTAGCGGGAGGGAGGGATACGCAGTATTTT. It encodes CASSTLAGGRDTQYF.